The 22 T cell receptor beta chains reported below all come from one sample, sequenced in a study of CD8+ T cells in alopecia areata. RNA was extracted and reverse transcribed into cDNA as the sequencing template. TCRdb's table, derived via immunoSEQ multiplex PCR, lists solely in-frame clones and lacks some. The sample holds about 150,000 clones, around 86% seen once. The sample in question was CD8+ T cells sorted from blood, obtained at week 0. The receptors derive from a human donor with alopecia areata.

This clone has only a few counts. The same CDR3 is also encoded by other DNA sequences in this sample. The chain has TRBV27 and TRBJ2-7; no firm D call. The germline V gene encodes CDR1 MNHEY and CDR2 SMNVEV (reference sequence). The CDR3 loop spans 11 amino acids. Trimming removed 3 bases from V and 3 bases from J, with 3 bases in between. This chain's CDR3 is CASSFGYEQYF. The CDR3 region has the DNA TGTGCCAGCAGTTTCGGCTACGAGCAGTACTTC.

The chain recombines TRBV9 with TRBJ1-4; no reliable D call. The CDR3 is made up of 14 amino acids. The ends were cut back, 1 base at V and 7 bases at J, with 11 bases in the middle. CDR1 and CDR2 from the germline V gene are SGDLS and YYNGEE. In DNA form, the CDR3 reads TGTGCCAGCAGCGTAAATAGTATACGTGAAAAACTGTTTTTT. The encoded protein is CASSVNSIREKLFF.

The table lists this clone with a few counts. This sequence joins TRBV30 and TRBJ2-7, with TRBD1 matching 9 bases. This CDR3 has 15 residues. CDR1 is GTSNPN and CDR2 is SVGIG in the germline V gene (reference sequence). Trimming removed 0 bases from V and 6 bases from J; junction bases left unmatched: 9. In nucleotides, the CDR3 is TGTGCCTGGAGTGTAGAGGACAGGGGAAGGGGCGAGCAGTACTTC. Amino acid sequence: CAWSVEDRGRGEQYF.

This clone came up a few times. In DNA, the CDR3 is TGTGCCAGCAGCGTCCGACAGGGGCTAGCCAAAAACATTCAGTACTTC. Its protein product is CASSVRQGLAKNIQYF. The rearrangement uses TRBV5-4 and TRBJ2-4, with 8 bases identical to TRBD1. The germline gives CDR1 SGHNT, CDR2 YYREEE (reference sequence). Germline trimming cut 4 bases from V and 0 bases from J; bases unmatched to any gene: 6. CDR3 length: 16 amino acids.

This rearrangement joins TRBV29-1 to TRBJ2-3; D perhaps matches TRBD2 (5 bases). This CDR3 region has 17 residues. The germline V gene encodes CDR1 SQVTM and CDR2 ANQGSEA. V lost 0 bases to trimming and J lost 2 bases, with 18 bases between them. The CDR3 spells CSVEEISGSVPTDTQYF. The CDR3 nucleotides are TGCAGCGTTGAAGAGATTTCGGGATCCGTTCCCACAGATACGCAGTATTTT.

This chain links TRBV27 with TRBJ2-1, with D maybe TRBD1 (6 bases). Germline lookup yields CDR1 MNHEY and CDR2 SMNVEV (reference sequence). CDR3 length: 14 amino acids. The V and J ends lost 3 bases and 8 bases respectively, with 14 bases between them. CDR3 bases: TGTGCCAGCAGTTTGTCCGCAGGGGAGCATGAGCAGTTCTTC. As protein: CASSLSAGEHEQFF.

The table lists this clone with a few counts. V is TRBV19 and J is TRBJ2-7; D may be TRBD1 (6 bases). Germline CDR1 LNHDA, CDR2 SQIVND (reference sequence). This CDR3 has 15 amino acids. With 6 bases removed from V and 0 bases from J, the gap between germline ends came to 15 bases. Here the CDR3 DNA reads TGTGCCAGTAGCCCGACAGGAGACAGCTCCTACGAGCAGTACTTC. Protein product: CASSPTGDSSYEQYF.

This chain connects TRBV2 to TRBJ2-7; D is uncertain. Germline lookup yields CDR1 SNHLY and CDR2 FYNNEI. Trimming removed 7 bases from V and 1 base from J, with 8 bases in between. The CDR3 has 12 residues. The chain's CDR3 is CASTPLSYEQYF. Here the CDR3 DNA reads TGTGCCAGCACCCCCCTGTCCTACGAGCAGTACTTC. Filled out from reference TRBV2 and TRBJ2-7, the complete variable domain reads EPEVTQTPSHQVTQMGQEVILRCVPISNHLYFYWYRQILGQKVEFLVSFYNNEISEKSEIFDDQFSVERPDGSNFTLKIRSTKLEDSAMYFCASTPLSYEQYFGPGTRLTVT.

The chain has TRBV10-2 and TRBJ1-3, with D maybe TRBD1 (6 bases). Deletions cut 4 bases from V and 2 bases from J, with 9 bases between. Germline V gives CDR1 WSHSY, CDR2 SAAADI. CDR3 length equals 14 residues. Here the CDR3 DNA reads TGCGCCAGCAGTGGAGGGGGGACTGGAAACACCATATATTTT. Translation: CASSGGGTGNTIYF.

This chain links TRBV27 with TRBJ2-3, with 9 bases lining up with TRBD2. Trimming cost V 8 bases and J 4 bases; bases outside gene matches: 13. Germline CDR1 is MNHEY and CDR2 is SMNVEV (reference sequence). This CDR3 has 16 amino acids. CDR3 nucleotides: TGTGCCAGCCGAGGCCGAGGCGGGAGGGCCGCAGATACGCAGTATTTT. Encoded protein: CASRGRGGRAADTQYF.

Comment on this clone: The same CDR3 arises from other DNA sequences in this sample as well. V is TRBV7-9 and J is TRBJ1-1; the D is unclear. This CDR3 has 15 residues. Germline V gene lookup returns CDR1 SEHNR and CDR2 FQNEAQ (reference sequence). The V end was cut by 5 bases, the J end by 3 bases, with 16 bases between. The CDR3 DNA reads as TGTGCCAGCAGCCCTCTGCCCGGGGAGGACACTGAAGCTTTCTTT. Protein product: CASSPLPGEDTEAFF. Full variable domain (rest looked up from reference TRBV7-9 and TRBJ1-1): DTGVSQNPRHKITKRGQNVTFRCDPISEHNRLYWYRQTLGQGPEFLTYFQNEAQLEKSRLLSDRFSAERPKGSFSTLEIQRTEQGDSAMYLCASSPLPGEDTEAFFGQGTRLTVV.

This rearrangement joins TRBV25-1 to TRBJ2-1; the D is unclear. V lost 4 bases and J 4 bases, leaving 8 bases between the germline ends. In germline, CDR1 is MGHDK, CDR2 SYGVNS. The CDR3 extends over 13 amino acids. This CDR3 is CASSATNYNEQFF. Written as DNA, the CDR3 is TGTGCCAGCAGTGCGACAAATTACAATGAGCAGTTCTTC.

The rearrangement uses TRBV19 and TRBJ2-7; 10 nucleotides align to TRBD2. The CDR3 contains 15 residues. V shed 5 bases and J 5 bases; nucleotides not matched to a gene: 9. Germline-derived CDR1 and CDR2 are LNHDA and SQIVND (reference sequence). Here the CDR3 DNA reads TGTGCCAGTAGTGCCCTAGCGGGAGCCGTTGACGAGCAGTACTTC. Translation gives CASSALAGAVDEQYF.

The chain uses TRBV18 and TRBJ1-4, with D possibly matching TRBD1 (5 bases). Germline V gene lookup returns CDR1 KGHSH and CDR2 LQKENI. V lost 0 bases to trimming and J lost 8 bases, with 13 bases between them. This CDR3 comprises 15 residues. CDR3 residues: CASSPPDNGQEKLFF. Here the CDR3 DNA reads TGTGCCAGCTCACCACCGGACAATGGGCAGGAAAAACTGTTTTTT.

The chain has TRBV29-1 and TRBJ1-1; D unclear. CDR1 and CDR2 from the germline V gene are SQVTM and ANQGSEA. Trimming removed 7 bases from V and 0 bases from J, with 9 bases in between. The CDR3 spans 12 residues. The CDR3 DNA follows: TGCAGCGCCGGGGAACTGAACACTGAAGCTTTCTTT. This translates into CSAGELNTEAFF.

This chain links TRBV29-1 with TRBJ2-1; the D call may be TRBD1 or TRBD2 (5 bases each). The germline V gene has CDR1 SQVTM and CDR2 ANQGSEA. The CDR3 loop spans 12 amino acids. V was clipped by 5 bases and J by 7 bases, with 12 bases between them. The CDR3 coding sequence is TGCAGCGTTTCAAATGGGGGAAATGAGCAGTTCTTC. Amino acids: CSVSNGGNEQFF.

The CDR3 bases are TGTGCCACTGTGGGCCAGCTGAATGAAAAACTGTTTTTT. Translated: CATVGQLNEKLFF. The chain carries TRBV7-9 and TRBJ1-4; D remains unclear. The germline V and J ends were trimmed by 10 bases and 5 bases, with 14 bases remaining between them. This CDR3 spans 13 amino acids. Germline V gene data show CDR1 as SEHNR and CDR2 as FQNEAQ (reference sequence).

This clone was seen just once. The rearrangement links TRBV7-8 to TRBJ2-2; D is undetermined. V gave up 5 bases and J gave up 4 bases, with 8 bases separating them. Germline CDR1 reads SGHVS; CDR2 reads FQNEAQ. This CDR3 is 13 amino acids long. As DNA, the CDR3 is TGTGCCAGCAGCCCCCGGGTCACCGGGGAGCTGTTTTTT. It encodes CASSPRVTGELFF.

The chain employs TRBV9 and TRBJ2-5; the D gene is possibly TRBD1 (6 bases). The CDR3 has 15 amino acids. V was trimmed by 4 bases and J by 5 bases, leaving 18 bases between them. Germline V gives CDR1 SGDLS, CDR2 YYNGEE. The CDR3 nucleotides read TGTGCCAGCAGCATCTCTGGGGCAGGACAGGAGACCCAGTACTTC. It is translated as CASSISGAGQETQYF.

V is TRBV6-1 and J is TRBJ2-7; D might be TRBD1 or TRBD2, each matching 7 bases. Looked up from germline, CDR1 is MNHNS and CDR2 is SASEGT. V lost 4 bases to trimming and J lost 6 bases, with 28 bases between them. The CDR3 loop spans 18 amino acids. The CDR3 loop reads CASSGTGRGRAYGSEQYF. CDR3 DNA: TGTGCCAGCAGTGGTACAGGGAGGGGGCGGGCCTATGGGTCCGAGCAGTACTTC.

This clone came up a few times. CDR3 protein: CATSPRLAETPPYEQYF. The DNA of the CDR3 is TGTGCCACCAGCCCAAGACTAGCGGAGACCCCGCCCTACGAGCAGTACTTC. The rearrangement links TRBV15 to TRBJ2-7, with 9 bases lining up with TRBD2. Germline V gene sequence: CDR1 LNHNV, CDR2 YYDKDF (reference sequence). Trimming took 5 bases from V and 2 from J; bases not matched to a gene: 13. The length of the CDR3 is 17 residues. Full variable domain (missing parts from reference TRBV15 and TRBJ2-7): DAMVIQNPRYQVTQFGKPVTLSCSQTLNHNVMYWYQQKSSQAPKLLFHYYDKDFNNEADTPDNFQSRRPNTSFCFLDIRSPGLGDTAMYLCATSPRLAETPPYEQYFGPGTRLTVT.

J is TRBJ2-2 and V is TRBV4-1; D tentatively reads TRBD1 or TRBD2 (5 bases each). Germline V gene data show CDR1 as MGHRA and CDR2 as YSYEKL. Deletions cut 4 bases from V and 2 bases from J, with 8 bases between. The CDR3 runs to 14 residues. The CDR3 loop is CASSPGANTGELFF. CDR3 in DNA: TGCGCCAGCAGCCCCGGGGCTAACACCGGGGAGCTGTTTTTT.